The 15 T cell receptor beta chains in this list originate from one sample, sequenced in a study of cytomegalovirus exposure and HLA in healthy donors. The PCR was carried out with 60 Vbeta primers and 13 Jbeta primers. Assay: immunoSEQ multiplex PCR; the TCRdb copy retains only in-frame clones and omits some. This listing includes about 150,000 clones. The sequencing sample was made of PBMCs. The source is a woman between 45 and 65 years old in good health and CMV-seronegative.

The chain links TRBV18 to TRBJ2-2; D is perhaps TRBD2 (6 bases). The CDR3 sequence is 16 residues long. Germline lookup yields CDR1 KGHSH and CDR2 LQKENI. V was trimmed by 0 bases and J by 6 bases, leaving 14 bases between them. CDR3 nucleotides: TGTGCCAGCTCACCACCAACGAGACTAGGGGCCGGGGAGCTGTTTTTT. Its protein is CASSPPTRLGAGELFF.

This rearrangement joins TRBV19 to TRBJ2-5; D might be TRBD2 (6 bases). The CDR3 has 14 residues. The germline V and J ends were trimmed by 8 bases and 1 base, with 14 bases remaining between them. Looked up from germline, CDR1 is LNHDA and CDR2 is SQIVND (reference sequence). In DNA, the CDR3 is TGTGCCAGTGGGACGGGGGACTTCCAAGAGACCCAGTACTTC. Its protein is CASGTGDFQETQYF.

The rearrangement links TRBV10-3 to TRBJ2-7; the match to TRBD2 covers 9 bases. After removal of 6 bases from V and 5 bases from J, the junction contained 11 bases not matched to a gene. The length of the CDR3 is 15 residues. Germline assignment: CDR1 ENHRY and CDR2 SYGVKD. Here the CDR3 DNA reads TGTGCCATCAGCCCTGGAGGAGCGGGAGGCCACGAGCAGTACTTC. Its protein product is CAISPGGAGGHEQYF.

The chain recombines TRBV18 with TRBJ2-7, with 10 nucleotides matching TRBD1. The ends lost 6 bases at V and 2 bases at J; junction bases unmatched: 4. CDR1 is KGHSH, CDR2 LQKENI, per germline. The CDR3 runs to 14 residues. For the CDR3, the DNA is TGTGCCAGCTCCGGACAGGGGGTAACCTACGAGCAGTACTTC. Translating gives CASSGQGVTYEQYF.

The chain combines TRBV5-8 with TRBJ2-1; 7 bases map to TRBD1. Per germline, CDR1 SGHTS and CDR2 YDEGEE. This CDR3 is 13 amino acids long. After removal of 5 bases from V and 4 bases from J, the junction contained 3 bases not matched to a gene. The CDR3 is CASRWGQYNEQFF. The CDR3 DNA reads as TGTGCCAGCAGGTGGGGACAGTACAATGAGCAGTTCTTC. Complete variable domain (other parts from reference TRBV5-8 and TRBJ2-1): EAGVTQSPTHLIKTRGQQATLRCSPISGHTSVYWYQQALGLGLQFLLWYDEGEERNRGNFPPRFSGRQFPNYSSELNVNALELEDSALYLCASRWGQYNEQFFGPGTRLTVL.

The CDR3 here is CASSPTANTEAFF. CDR3 DNA sequence: TGTGCCAGCTCACCCACAGCGAACACTGAAGCTTTCTTT. V usage is TRBV18 and J usage is TRBJ1-1; D is ambiguous. The ends were cut back, 3 bases at V and 1 base at J, with 6 bases in the middle. This CDR3 contains 13 residues. CDR1 KGHSH and CDR2 LQKENI come from the germline V gene.

The chain joins TRBV9 to TRBJ2-1, with 8 bases fitting TRBD1. This CDR3 is built from 16 residues. Trimming took 2 bases from V and 6 from J; bases not matched to a gene: 10. CDR1 and CDR2 (germline): SGDLS, YYNGEE. DNA of the CDR3: TGTGCCAGCAGCGTCGTGCCAGGGGGCTATGTCAATGAGCAGTTCTTC. Translated, it gives CASSVVPGGYVNEQFF.

V and J are TRBV6-5 and TRBJ1-2; the match to TRBD1 covers 7 bases. Germline trimming cut 7 bases from V and 7 bases from J; bases unmatched to any gene: 9. The germline CDR1 and CDR2 sequences are MNHEY and SVGAGI. The CDR3 length is 13 residues. CDR3 loop: CASTFTGVGGYTF. As DNA, the CDR3 is TGTGCCAGCACCTTTACAGGGGTTGGTGGCTACACCTTC.

The chain is built from TRBV7-2 and TRBJ2-1, with 8 positions matching TRBD2. Germline lookup yields CDR1 SGHTA and CDR2 FQGNSA. The CDR3 is 15 amino acids. Losses at the gene ends were 5 bases for V and 5 bases for J; bases not matched to a gene: 8. This chain's CDR3 is CASSLILAGHNEQFF. DNA of the CDR3: TGTGCCAGCAGCCTTATCCTAGCGGGCCACAATGAGCAGTTCTTC.

The chain carries TRBV5-6 and TRBJ2-7; 9 bases are shared with TRBD1. Germline V gene lookup returns CDR1 SGHDT and CDR2 YYEEEE. V shed 4 bases, J shed 3 bases, and the junction held 11 bases outside the gene matches. The CDR3 runs 16 residues. Here the CDR3 DNA reads TGTGCCAGCAGCCCTCCCGGGACAGGGCTTAACTACGAGCAGTACTTC. Translating it yields CASSPPGTGLNYEQYF. The whole variable domain, remainder taken from reference TRBV5-6 and TRBJ2-7, is DAGVTQSPTHLIKTRGQQVTLRCSPKSGHDTVSWYQQALGQGPQFIFQYYEEEERQRGNFPDRFSGHQFPNYSSELNVNALLLGDSALYLCASSPPGTGLNYEQYFGPGTRLTVT.

CDR3 in amino acids: CASSLGTGVDYGYTF. In DNA, the CDR3 is TGCGCCAGCAGCCTGGGGACAGGGGTGGACTATGGCTACACCTTC. The chain links TRBV5-1 to TRBJ1-2; 10 bases fit TRBD1. Germline values: CDR1 SGHRS, CDR2 YFSETQ. The CDR3 runs 15 residues. V was clipped by 4 bases and J by 3 bases; unmatched bases: 6.

The gene calls are TRBV7-6 and TRBJ2-7, with 7 bases fitting TRBD1. The CDR3 consists of 15 residues. Trimming cost V 5 bases and J 2 bases; bases outside gene matches: 9. The V gene's germline CDR1 is SGHVS and CDR2 FNYEAQ. CDR3 nucleotides: TGTGCCAGCAGCGACCTAGGGGGCGGCGCCTACGAGCAGTACTTC. Protein product: CASSDLGGGAYEQYF. Based on the CDR3 plus reference TRBV7-6 and TRBJ2-7, the full variable domain is GAGVSQSPRYKVTKRGQDVALRCDPISGHVSLYWYRQALGQGPEFLTYFNYEAQQDKSGLPNDRFSAERPEGSISTLTIQRTEQRDSAMYRCASSDLGGGAYEQYFGPGTRLTVT.

The genes are TRBV9 and TRBJ1-5, with 7 bases fitting TRBD1. The J segment lost 0 bases and the V segment lost 6 bases, leaving 18 bases of the junction unmatched. Germline-derived CDR1 and CDR2 are SGDLS and YYNGEE. The CDR3 consists of 19 residues. The CDR3 DNA sequence: TGTGCCAGCATCCTTCGGCAGGGGGACATATTTTATAGCAATCAGCCCCAGCATTTT. This gives the protein CASILRQGDIFYSNQPQHF.

This chain connects TRBV28 to TRBJ1-4; tentative D call: TRBD1 (6 bases). From germline, CDR1 is MDHEN and CDR2 SYDVKM. The CDR3 is 12 amino acids. Trimming left V 6 bases short and J 15 bases short, with 17 bases between. CDR3 sequence reads: CASRPPTGRVFF. The CDR3 coding sequence is TGTGCCAGCAGACCACCGACAGGAAGGGTGTTTTTT. Drawing the rest from reference TRBV28 and TRBJ1-4, the complete variable domain is DVKVTQSSRYLVKRTGEKVFLECVQDMDHENMFWYRQDPGLGLRLIYFSYDVKMKEKGDIPEGYSVSREKKERFSLILESASTNQTSMYLCASRPPTGRVFFGSGTQLSVL.

The V gene is TRBV28, the J gene TRBJ2-1, with D maybe TRBD2 (6 bases). With 1 base removed from V and 1 base from J, the gap between germline ends came to 11 bases. The CDR3 runs to 16 residues. Germline values: CDR1 MDHEN, CDR2 SYDVKM. The CDR3 sequence is CASSLSGEVSYNEQFF. Written as DNA, the CDR3 is TGTGCCAGCAGTTTATCTGGGGAGGTGTCCTACAATGAGCAGTTCTTC. Looking up the rest from reference TRBV28 and TRBJ2-1 gives the full variable domain: DVKVTQSSRYLVKRTGEKVFLECVQDMDHENMFWYRQDPGLGLRLIYFSYDVKMKEKGDIPEGYSVSREKKERFSLILESASTNQTSMYLCASSLSGEVSYNEQFFGPGTRLTVL.